This is a list of T cell receptor beta chains from one sample in a study of T and B cells in COVID-19 patients. Using its own MiXCR run on the multiplex PCR reads, TCRdb lists one record per CDR3 protein. The sample yields 2,100 or so distinct CDR3 sequences, 20% to 25% seen once. What was sequenced was blood. Receptors were obtained from a human donor with active COVID-19. CDR3s include the opening cysteine and the closing phenylalanine or tryptophan. Fields, in order: CDR3 DNA, CDR3 protein, clone size, D gene, J gene, V gene. D genes are given only for firm matches. Only some rows state a clone size, as once, few, many or a class for expanded clones.

TGTGCCAGCAGCGTAGCAGGGACTGGGGCCAACGTCCTGACTTTC CASSVAGTGANVLTF . . TRBJ2-6 TRBV9
TGTGCCAGCAGTGAAGTCACGACTAGCGGGAATCATGAGCAGTTCTTC CASSEVTTSGNHEQFF medium-sized TRBD2 TRBJ2-1 TRBV6-5
TGCGCCAGCAGCCAAGATTATGGGGGGGCCTACAATGAGCAGTTCTTC CASSQDYGGAYNEQFF medium-sized TRBD2 TRBJ2-1 TRBV4-3
TGTGCCAGCAGCCCGTCGCACCTCTCTCGGTATGGCTACACCTTC CASSPSHLSRYGYTF few . TRBJ1-2 TRBV14
TGCGCCAGCAGCCAAGAGCCAGAGTCTGAAGCTTTCTTT CASSQEPESEAFF medium-sized . TRBJ1-1 TRBV4-3
TGTGCCAGCAGCCTCGCGACTAGCGGGAGCACCGGGGAGCTGTTTTTT CASSLATSGSTGELFF medium-sized TRBD2 TRBJ2-2 TRBV12-3/TRBV12-4
TGTGCCAGCAGACACCCGGCAGGGGACACCGGGGAGCTGTTTTTT CASRHPAGDTGELFF . . TRBJ2-2 TRBV6-2/TRBV6-3
TGTGCCAGCAGTGAGGAGATAATATATGAGGGAGCTAATGAAAAACTGTTTTTT CASSEEIIYEGANEKLFF . . TRBJ1-4 TRBV6-1
TGTGCCACCAGTGAGTCCCTAGCGGGGACCACAGATACGCAGTATTTT CATSESLAGTTDTQYF . TRBD2 TRBJ2-3 TRBV24-1
TGCGCCAGCAGCTTGGTGGCTAGCGGGAAGCACGAGCAGTACTTC CASSLVASGKHEQYF . TRBD2 TRBJ2-7 TRBV5-1
TGTGCCACCGGCGAGGGAAGTGGGGTCACCATATATTTT CATGEGSGVTIYF few . TRBJ1-3 TRBV6-5
TGTGCCAGCAGTGAGACAGGGATTAGGTCCTACGAGCAGTACTTC CASSETGIRSYEQYF . TRBD1 TRBJ2-7 TRBV6-1
TGTGCCAGCTCACCAGGACGGGGTGAAAAACTGTTTTTT CASSPGRGEKLFF few . TRBJ1-4 TRBV18
TGCAGTGCTAGAGGGGGACGGTCAACAAATGAAGCTTTCTTT CSARGGRSTNEAFF few . TRBJ1-1 TRBV20-1
TGCGCCAGCAGCCCAGTGGGGGGATCAGGGGCCAACGTCCTGACTTTC CASSPVGGSGANVLTF few . TRBJ2-6 TRBV4-3
TGTGCCAGCGGGACAGGGTCTCTTGGAGCCCAGCATTTT CASGTGSLGAQHF . TRBD1 TRBJ1-5 TRBV6-2/TRBV6-3
TGTGCCAGCAGGCGGGACAGGGTCACAGATACGCAGTATTTT CASRRDRVTDTQYF medium-sized TRBD1 TRBJ2-3 TRBV6-5
TGTGCCAGCAGTTTAAGTCCAGGGGAGACCCAGTACTTC CASSLSPGETQYF few . TRBJ2-5 TRBV12-3/TRBV12-4
TGCGCCAGCAGCCAAAATCACGGGACAGGGGTAGGCTACACCTTC CASSQNHGTGVGYTF . TRBD1 TRBJ1-2 TRBV4-1
TGTGCCAGCAGGAGCGGGAGCACCGGGGAGCTGTTTTTT CASRSGSTGELFF . TRBD2 TRBJ2-2 TRBV2
TGTGCCAGCAGTAAAGGGGGCACTAATGAAAAACTGTTTTTT CASSKGGTNEKLFF medium-sized TRBD1 TRBJ1-4 TRBV6-6
TGTGCCAGCAGTTACTCCCAAGGGGTGGCTGGCTACACCTTC CASSYSQGVAGYTF few . TRBJ1-2 TRBV6-5
TGCAGTGCCAGACCTCCCATACAGGGGGCGCCCCGGGAGACCCAGTACTTC CSARPPIQGAPRETQYF . TRBD1 TRBJ2-5 TRBV20-1
TGTGCCAGCAGCTTAAACCGGGAGGAGTACAATGAGCAGTTCTTC CASSLNREEYNEQFF once TRBD2 TRBJ2-1 TRBV13
TGCAGCGCCTGGACCGGGACAGGGAACACCGGGGAGCTGTTTTTT CSAWTGTGNTGELFF . TRBD1 TRBJ2-2 TRBV29-1
TGTGCCAGCAGCCCCCGGGCAGGGGTTATGAACACTGAAGCTTTCTTT CASSPRAGVMNTEAFF few . TRBJ1-1 TRBV7-9
TGTGCCAGCAGCTTCGGCGGGGGAGGAGAAAAACTGTTTTTT CASSFGGGGEKLFF . . TRBJ1-4 TRBV7-9
TGCGCCAGCAGCCACCTCCAGGGGGGCGGGCCTGGCGGGGAGCTGTTTTTT CASSHLQGGGPGGELFF . . TRBJ2-2 TRBV4-3
TGTGCCACCAGTGACCCCAGACAGGGGTTTCCCACAGATACGCAGTATTTT CATSDPRQGFPTDTQYF . TRBD1 TRBJ2-3 TRBV24-1
TGTGCCAGCAGTTTAAACAGGGGAGGGCAGCCCCAGCATTTT CASSLNRGGQPQHF few TRBD1 TRBJ1-5 TRBV27
TGCGCCAGCAGCGCACTGAGGGGAGAGACCCAGTACTTC CASSALRGETQYF few . TRBJ2-5 TRBV10-2
TGCGCCAGCAGCGTTGACGGGACCTTAGGGGAGACCCAGTACTTC CASSVDGTLGETQYF . . TRBJ2-5 TRBV5-1
TGTGCCAGCAGCTGGGCTGGGTTTGGGGATACGCAGTATTTT CASSWAGFGDTQYF medium-sized . TRBJ2-3 TRBV7-6
TGTGCCAGCAGTCTCACCGGACAGCTCAATCAGCCCCAGCATTTT CASSLTGQLNQPQHF medium-sized . TRBJ1-5 TRBV6-5
TGCAGTGCTTACAGTGGGCGCAACACCGGGGAGCTGTTTTTT CSAYSGRNTGELFF . . TRBJ2-2 TRBV20-1
TGCAGCGTTGTGGGCCCAGACCAAGAGACCCAGTACTTC CSVVGPDQETQYF large . TRBJ2-5 TRBV29-1
TGTGCCAGCAGCTTGGGAACAGGGGGTGAAGCTTTCTTT CASSLGTGGEAFF few TRBD1 TRBJ1-1 TRBV5-6
TGCGCCAGCAGCCCCGGGACTAGCAGTTACAATGAGCAGTTCTTC CASSPGTSSYNEQFF . TRBD2 TRBJ2-1 TRBV5-1
TGTGCCAGCCGGGACGTCAGGGACTATGGCTACACCTTC CASRDVRDYGYTF few . TRBJ1-2 TRBV18
TGTGCCAGCAGTCCGCCTAGACAGGGGGGATTGACTGAAGCTTTCTTT CASSPPRQGGLTEAFF few TRBD1 TRBJ1-1 TRBV12-3/TRBV12-4
TGTGCCAGAAGCTACCGACAGGACCAAGAGACCCAGTACTTC CARSYRQDQETQYF medium-sized . TRBJ2-5 TRBV5-3
TGTGCCAGCAGCTTGGCCGGGCTAGCTACCGGTTACGAGCAGTACTTC CASSLAGLATGYEQYF medium-sized . TRBJ2-7 TRBV5-6
TGTGCCAGCACCGAAACCCACACGACTAGCGGGAGAAGGAATGAGCAGTTCTTC CASTETHTTSGRRNEQFF medium-sized TRBD2 TRBJ2-1 TRBV6-1
TGTGCCAGCAGTGACAGATCCTCTGGGGCCAACGTCCTGACTTTC CASSDRSSGANVLTF medium-sized . TRBJ2-6 TRBV12-3/TRBV12-4
TGTGCCAGCAGTCGGGACAGGGGGCGAGGAGGGGAGCTGTTTTTT CASSRDRGRGGELFF medium-sized TRBD1 TRBJ2-2 TRBV6-5
TGTGCCAGCACCGGGGGCGCAGGGGGGGGACAGCCCCAGCATTTT CASTGGAGGGQPQHF medium-sized TRBD1 TRBJ1-5 TRBV6-5
TGTGCCAGTAGTATGTTCAGGTATAGCAATCAGCCCCAGCATTTT CASSMFRYSNQPQHF . . TRBJ1-5 TRBV19
TGTGCCAGTAGTCCACAACGACAGGATCCCCAGCATTTT CASSPQRQDPQHF . . TRBJ1-5 TRBV19
TGTGCCAGCAGGAAGGTGACAGGGGGTTCTCCTTTCTTT CASRKVTGGSPFF . TRBD1 TRBJ1-1 TRBV12-3/TRBV12-4
TGTGCCAGCAGTTCTCCTATAGGGACCACTGAAGCTTTCTTT CASSSPIGTTEAFF . . TRBJ1-1 TRBV12-3/TRBV12-4
TGTGCCAGCAGACGCCTTAACACCGGGGAGCTGTTTTTT CASRRLNTGELFF . . TRBJ2-2 TRBV28
TGTGCCAGTAGTATAGAGGGACTAGCGGGAGGGCCAAGAGGCGGGGAGCTGTTTTTT CASSIEGLAGGPRGGELFF medium-sized TRBD2 TRBJ2-2 TRBV19
TGTGCCAGCAGTTACTCCGGCCTGGGCGAGCAGTACTTC CASSYSGLGEQYF medium-sized . TRBJ2-7 TRBV6-5